Presented here are 25 T cell receptor beta chains from one specimen sequenced in a study of molecular identifiers for immune sequencing clone quantification. TCRdb reprocessed the PCR reads with MiXCR, giving one entry per CDR3 protein. The sample lists over 600,000 distinct CDR3 sequences, just under 20% occurring once. Sequences were obtained from naive CD8+ T cells from blood, with Jurkat cell RNA spiked in. Regarding subset: FACS-sorted CD8+CD4-CCR7+CD45RA+ naive T cells. These receptors all stem from a human donor in good health. Some libraries in this study had Jurkat cell RNA spiked in.

This clonotype was observed a few times. The junction departs from germline at one end; a sequencing error may be responsible. The chain uses TRBV5-1 and TRBJ2-1; D call uncertain. The CDR3 consists of 14 residues. CDR1 is SGHRS and CDR2 is YFSETQ in the germline V gene. The CDR3 is CASSLESLETEQLF. The CDR3 DNA reads as TGCGCCAGCAGCTTGGAGTCCCTCGAAACCGAGCAGCTCTTC.

Details on this clonotype: One end of the junction varies from germline; a read error may be responsible. V and J are TRBV14 and TRBJ2-7; 7 nucleotides align to TRBD2. The CDR3 is made up of 16 amino acids. CDR1 is SGHDN, CDR2 FVKESK, per germline. CDR3: CASSQGEGSLSFEQYF. The CDR3 nucleotides read TGTGCCAGCAGCCAAGGGGAGGGATCATTGTCCTTCGAGCAGTACTTC.

This clonotype was recorded at least ten times. The gene calls are TRBV20-1 and TRBJ2-3; D gene ambiguous. The germline V gene encodes CDR1 DFQATT and CDR2 SNEGSKA (reference sequence). The CDR3 is 15 amino acids. Between the trimmed V and J ends, which lost 0 bases and 4 bases, there was a span of 14 bases. CDR3 nucleotides: TGCAGTGCTAGAGATTTTAATAAGGGCTCAGATACGCAGTATTTT. It yields the protein CSARDFNKGSDTQYF.

This clonotype occurred a few times. The germline gene is not matched at one end of the junction; a read error may be the cause. The CDR3 region is CACSPEAPTQYF. The CDR3 DNA is TGTGCCTGCAGCCCCGAGGCCCCGACGCAGTATTTT. The chain uses TRBV4-2 and TRBJ2-3, with no clear D. The CDR3 runs to 12 residues. Germline V gives CDR1 LGHNA, CDR2 YNFKEQ.

This clonotype was seen repeatedly, ten times or more. One end of the junction does not line up with germline, which may come from a read error. The rearrangement uses TRBV6-2 or TRBV6-3 and TRBJ2-7; D gene ambiguous. Per germline, CDR1 MNHEY and CDR2 SVGEGT. The length of the CDR3 is 11 residues. The CDR3 nucleotides are TGTGCCAGCAGTTACACCAACGATCAGTACTTC. Translation: CASSYTNDQYF.

The sample holds many counts of this clonotype. This chain connects TRBV7-9 to TRBJ2-7; the D gene could be TRBD1 or TRBD2 (5 bases each). In germline, CDR1 is SEHNR, CDR2 FQNEAQ (reference sequence). CDR3 length: 15 amino acids. Trimming shortened V by 5 bases and J by 3 bases, and 17 bases separated the two germline ends. CDR3 region: CASSATGTPDYEQYF. CDR3 DNA: TGTGCCAGCAGCGCAACCGGGACGCCCGACTACGAGCAGTACTTC.

This clonotype was observed a few times. An end of the junction does not agree with germline; a read error may underlie this. The chain uses TRBV7-6 and TRBJ1-4, with D unclear. The CDR3 is made up of 16 amino acids. Germline CDR1 and CDR2: SGHVS and FNYEAQ. For the CDR3, the DNA is TGTGCCGGCAGCCTATCCGGTTGGACCGAGAGAGAAAAACTGTTTTTT. Translated, it gives CAGSLSGWTEREKLFF.

There are a few counts of this clonotype. The V call is TRBV2, the J call TRBJ2-7; 11 nucleotides line up with TRBD2. The CDR3 extends over 15 amino acids. Looked up from germline, CDR1 is SNHLY and CDR2 is FYNNEI. V trimming: 4 bases; J trimming: 7 bases; junction bases outside the gene matches: 9. As DNA, the CDR3 is TGTGCCAGCAGTGTCCTAGCGGGAGGTCCGGGGGAGCAGTACTTC. As protein: CASSVLAGGPGEQYF.

This clonotype has just a few counts. J is TRBJ1-2 and V is TRBV27; unclear D gene. The CDR3 consists of 16 residues. The germline gives CDR1 MNHEY, CDR2 SMNVEV (reference sequence). V was shortened by 2 bases and J by 5 bases, with 18 bases between the two germline ends. CDR3 nucleotides: TGTGCCAGCAGTTTACGGTCCACAGACCCCCAATATGGCTACACCTTC. Protein sequence: CASSLRSTDPQYGYTF.

The V and J genes are TRBV19 and TRBJ2-2; no clear D gene. Per the germline V gene, CDR1 is LNHDA and CDR2 is SQIVND (reference sequence). V lost 9 bases, J lost 2 bases, and 16 bases lay in between. The CDR3 runs 15 residues. The CDR3 DNA sequence: TGTGCCAGCTCATCCACCGCCACAAACACCGGGGAGCTGTTTTTT. It codes for CASSSTATNTGELFF.

This clonotype was observed many times. V usage is TRBV30 and J usage is TRBJ1-1, with D possibly being TRBD1 (6 bases). This CDR3 spans 13 amino acids. The V gene's germline CDR1 is GTSNPN and CDR2 SVGIG (reference sequence). V lost 2 bases and J lost 8, with 15 bases in between. CDR3 nucleotide sequence: TGTGCCTGGAGTTCCGATTACGGGACAGAAGCTTTCTTT. Translation: CAWSSDYGTEAFF.

In the case of this clonotype: Being one base from a much bigger clone, this may be a read error. This CDR3 is missing its conserved last phenylalanine or tryptophan, likely due to a read error. This chain uses TRBV6-5 with TRBJ2-5; TRBD2 is a possible D gene (5 bases). The CDR3 loop spans 14 amino acids. V was pared by 6 bases and J by 5 bases, with 16 bases between. The germline V gene encodes CDR1 MNHEY and CDR2 SVGAGI. The chain's CDR3 is CASSPRDSSETQYS. The CDR3 DNA follows: TGTGCCAGCAGCCCCCGGGATTCTTCGGAGACCCAGTACTCC.

The chain employs TRBV4-1 and TRBJ2-1, with TRBD2 matching 9 bases. The CDR3 runs to 18 residues. V was clipped by 1 base and J by 2 bases; unmatched bases: 9. Germline V gene sequence: CDR1 MGHRA, CDR2 YSYEKL. The CDR3 DNA is TGCGCCAGCAGCCAAGCTGATTTGGCGGGAGGGCCCTACAATGAGCAGTTCTTC. It translates to CASSQADLAGGPYNEQFF.

This clonotype showed up just a few times. The chain is built from TRBV19 and TRBJ1-1; D remains ambiguous. The V gene's germline CDR1 is LNHDA and CDR2 SQIVND (reference sequence). This CDR3 has 14 amino acids. V lost 7 bases and J 1 base, leaving 13 bases between the germline ends. CDR3 in amino acids: CASTQLLGNTEAFF. In DNA form, the CDR3 reads TGTGCCAGTACCCAGCTCCTCGGGAACACTGAAGCTTTCTTT.

This clonotype was seen ten or more times. The chain couples TRBV4-3 to TRBJ1-1, with D possibly being TRBD1 (5 bases). The germline V and J ends were trimmed by 4 bases and 1 base, with 16 bases remaining between them. This CDR3 is built from 16 residues. Per germline, CDR1 LGHNA and CDR2 YSLEER. Here the CDR3 reads CASSLSLGGSNTEAFF. The DNA of the CDR3 is TGCGCCAGCAGCCTTTCTCTTGGGGGATCGAACACTGAAGCTTTCTTT.

At least ten counts were recorded for this clonotype. The V and J genes are TRBV7-2 and TRBJ2-1, with 13 bases identical to TRBD2. The CDR3 contains 16 residues. J was trimmed by 5 bases and V by 5 bases; bases with no gene match: 6. CDR1 SGHTA and CDR2 FQGNSA come from the germline V gene. CDR3 loop: CASSTLAGGRDNEQFF. DNA for the CDR3: TGTGCCAGCAGCACACTAGCGGGGGGGCGAGACAATGAGCAGTTCTTC. The whole variable domain, filled in from reference TRBV7-2 and TRBJ2-1, reads GAGVSQSPSNKVTEKGKDVELRCDPISGHTALYWYRQSLGQGLEFLIYFQGNSAPDKSGLPSDRFSAERTGGSVSTLTIQRTQQEDSAVYLCASSTLAGGRDNEQFFGPGTRLTVL.

Turning to this clonotype: This could be a read error, since a much larger clone is one nucleotide away. V and J are TRBV7-9 and TRBJ2-1, with D perhaps TRBD1 or TRBD2 (7 bases each). CDR3 length equals 11 residues. Germline loops: CDR1 SEHNR, CDR2 FQNEAQ (reference sequence). The CDR3 DNA reads TGTGTCAGCAGAGCGGGACAGCCCCAGTTCTTC. It encodes CVSRAGQPQFF.

This clonotype was observed many times. The chain employs TRBV4-1 and TRBJ2-3; D is undetermined. The length of the CDR3 is 16 residues. Trimming shortened V by 3 bases and J by 0 bases, and 13 bases separated the two germline ends. Per the germline V gene, CDR1 is MGHRA and CDR2 is YSYEKL. CDR3 protein: CASSQIVGPSTDTQYF. As DNA, the CDR3 is TGCGCCAGCAGCCAGATTGTAGGACCTAGCACAGATACGCAGTATTTT.

In the case of this clonotype: One base away lies a much larger clone, so this may be a sequencing read error. The chain links TRBV6-2 or TRBV6-3 to TRBJ1-2; D not resolved. CDR1 is MNHEY and CDR2 is SVGEGT in the germline V gene. This CDR3 spans 14 amino acids. The CDR3 loop is CASSYRSQLYGHTF. The CDR3, as DNA: TGTGCCAGCAGTTACCGGTCACAGCTCTATGGCCACACCTTC.

In this sample, this clonotype turned up a few times. The genes are TRBV6-5 and TRBJ2-2, with D unresolved. Germline loops: CDR1 MNHEY, CDR2 SVGAGI. V was pared by 7 bases and J by 6 bases, with 6 bases between. CDR3 length equals 11 residues. The DNA of the CDR3 is TGTGCCAGCACCCAAGCCGGGGAGCTGTTTTTT. This translates into CASTQAGELFF.

This clonotype was recorded many times. This chain connects TRBV12-3 or TRBV12-4 to TRBJ2-3; 12 bases line up with TRBD2. The CDR3 consists of 16 residues. V shed 5 bases and J 8 bases; nucleotides not matched to a gene: 11. Written as DNA, the CDR3 is TGTGCCAGCAGTGCTAGCGGGAGGGCCGGAGGAGGTACGCAGTATTTT. It codes for CASSASGRAGGGTQYF.

This clonotype was found many times. This chain links TRBV12-3 or TRBV12-4 with TRBJ2-2; 7 bases are a match to TRBD1. The CDR3 has 16 residues. V dropped 5 bases and J dropped 4; count of bases not matched to a gene: 10. The CDR3 DNA reads as TGTGCCAGCAGTGTTCCGGGACAGTGGGCCACCGGGGAGCTGTTTTTT. This codes for CASSVPGQWATGELFF.

This clonotype showed up just a few times. The chain carries TRBV12-3 or TRBV12-4 and TRBJ2-7, with a possible D match to TRBD2 (7 bases). The CDR3 is made up of 16 amino acids. Deletions cut 7 bases from V and 4 bases from J, with 23 bases between. This CDR3 reads CASTLEYGGTPYEQYF. CDR3 in DNA: TGTGCCAGCACGCTAGAGTACGGGGGGACACCATACGAGCAGTACTTC.

In regard to this clonotype: A much larger clone lies a single base off, so this may be a read error. The CDR3 DNA reads as TGTGCCAGCGGTGAAGGAGCGTACTACGAGCAGTACTTC. Residues: CASGEGAYYEQYF. The V and J genes are TRBV6-1 and TRBJ2-7; D gene uncertain. This CDR3 is built from 13 residues. In germline, CDR1 is MNHNS, CDR2 SASEGT.

This clonotype was counted a few times. The V call is TRBV5-6, the J call TRBJ2-5; 8 bases map to TRBD1. The V gene end was trimmed by 4 bases and the J gene end by 2 bases; junction bases not matched to a gene: 7. Germline V gene data show CDR1 as SGHDT and CDR2 as YYEEEE. This CDR3 is 15 amino acids long. The CDR3 reads CASSLGQGGQETQYF. The CDR3 region has the DNA TGTGCCAGCAGCCTCGGACAGGGTGGGCAAGAGACCCAGTACTTC.